These T cell receptor beta chains were read from a single sample in a study of T-cell memory formation after mild COVID-19. MiXCR was run by TCRdb on the 5' RACE reads, yielding one entry per CDR3 protein. The table records hundreds of thousands of distinct CDR3 sequences, about 23% of them present only once. Sequenced sample: PBMCs or a T cell subset sorted from them (not recorded which). The receptors originated from an adult woman who had mild COVID-19 (a few samples of this study predate the infection). Cell type and time point are not known. Each CDR3 is given with its conserved first and last residue. Each record gives: clone size, V gene, D gene, J gene, CDR3 protein, CDR3 DNA. The D gene is left open where the match is weak. Not all rows give a size; the values are once, few, many and, for expanded clones, a class.

>few|TRBV10-3|-|TRBJ1-1
CAISSGAATEAFF
TGTGCCATCAGTAGCGGTGCAGCCACTGAAGCTTTCTTT
>few|TRBV5-4|TRBD2|TRBJ2-5
CASSPPSGSVGETQYF
TGTGCCAGCAGCCCGCCTAGCGGGAGTGTAGGCGAGACCCAGTACTTC
>once|TRBV4-1|-|TRBJ1-2
CASSPTRGGLGYTF
TGCGCCAGCAGCCCGACTCGAGGGGGTCTTGGCTACACCTTC
>-|TRBV2|TRBD1|TRBJ1-2
CARPGQGARLGYTF
TGTGCCAGACCCGGACAGGGGGCTAGACTTGGCTACACCTTC
>many|TRBV4-3|-|TRBJ2-1
CASSQEVGNEQFF
TGCGCCAGCAGCCAAGAGGTCGGCAATGAGCAGTTCTTC
>few|TRBV9|TRBD2|TRBJ2-1
CASSVSLWTSGSESYNEQFF
TGTGCCAGCAGCGTATCTCTTTGGACTAGCGGGAGTGAATCCTACAATGAGCAGTTCTTC
>-|TRBV24-1|TRBD2|TRBJ2-3
CATSSGGAKDTQYF
TGTGCCACCTCCAGCGGGGGGGCGAAAGATACGCAGTATTTT
>few|TRBV15|TRBD1|TRBJ2-7
CATSRGVDRGPYEQYF
TGTGCCACCAGCAGAGGGGTTGACAGGGGACCCTACGAGCAGTACTTC
>-|TRBV5-1|-|TRBJ2-3
CASSGGPENTDTQYF
TGCGCCAGCAGCGGGGGACCGGAGAACACAGATACGCAGTATTTT
>once|TRBV29-1|-|TRBJ1-2
CSVLVRGGYTF
TGCAGCGTCCTTGTCAGGGGCGGCTACACCTTC
>-|TRBV2|-|TRBJ1-3
CAIQGLHSGNTIYF
TGTGCCATCCAGGGGCTACACTCTGGAAACACCATATATTTT
>-|TRBV29-1|-|TRBJ2-2
CSAKQGTSNTGELFF
TGCAGCGCAAAGCAGGGTACATCGAACACCGGGGAGCTGTTTTTT
>-|TRBV12-3/TRBV12-4|TRBD1|TRBJ1-2
CASLTGGGYTF
TGTGCCAGCCTTACAGGGGGTGGCTACACCTTC
>few|TRBV4-3|TRBD1|TRBJ2-7
CASSLSPGTGYHEQYF
TGCGCCAGCAGCCTGAGCCCCGGGACAGGGTACCACGAGCAGTACTTC
>few|TRBV7-9|-|TRBJ2-1
CASSVSGSNNEQFF
TGTGCCAGCAGCGTCTCCGGGAGCAATAATGAGCAGTTCTTC
>few|TRBV18|-|TRBJ2-2
CASSPRDTGELFF
TGTGCCAGCTCACCGCGAGACACCGGGGAGCTGTTTTTT
>-|TRBV7-3|-|TRBJ2-1
CASSAPGHLYNEQFF
TGTGCCAGCAGCGCCCCCGGGCATCTCTACAATGAGCAGTTCTTC
>few|TRBV12-3/TRBV12-4|-|TRBJ1-1
CASRLWVRVGQKTNTEAFF
TGTGCCAGCAGACTCTGGGTGAGGGTAGGGCAGAAGACGAACACTGAAGCTTTCTTT